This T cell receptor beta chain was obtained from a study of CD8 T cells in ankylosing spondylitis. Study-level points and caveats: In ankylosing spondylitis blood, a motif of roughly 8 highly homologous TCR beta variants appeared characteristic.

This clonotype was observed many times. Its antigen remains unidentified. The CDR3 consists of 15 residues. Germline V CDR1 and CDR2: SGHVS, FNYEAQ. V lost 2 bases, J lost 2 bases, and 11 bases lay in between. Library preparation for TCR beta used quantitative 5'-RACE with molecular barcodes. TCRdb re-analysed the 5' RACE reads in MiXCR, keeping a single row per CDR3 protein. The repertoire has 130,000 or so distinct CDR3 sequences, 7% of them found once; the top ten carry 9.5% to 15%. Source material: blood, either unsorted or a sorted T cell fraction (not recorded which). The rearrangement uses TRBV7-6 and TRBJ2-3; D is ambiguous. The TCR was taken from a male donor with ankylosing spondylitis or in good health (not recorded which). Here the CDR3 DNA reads TGTGCCAGCAGCTTATCGGCGAGCCTCACAGATACGCAGTATTTT. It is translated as CASSLSASLTDTQYF. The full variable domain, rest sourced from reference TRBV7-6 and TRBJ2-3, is GAGVSQSPRYKVTKRGQDVALRCDPISGHVSLYWYRQALGQGPEFLTYFNYEAQQDKSGLPNDRFSAERPEGSISTLTIQRTEQRDSAMYRCASSLSASLTDTQYFGPGTRLTVL.